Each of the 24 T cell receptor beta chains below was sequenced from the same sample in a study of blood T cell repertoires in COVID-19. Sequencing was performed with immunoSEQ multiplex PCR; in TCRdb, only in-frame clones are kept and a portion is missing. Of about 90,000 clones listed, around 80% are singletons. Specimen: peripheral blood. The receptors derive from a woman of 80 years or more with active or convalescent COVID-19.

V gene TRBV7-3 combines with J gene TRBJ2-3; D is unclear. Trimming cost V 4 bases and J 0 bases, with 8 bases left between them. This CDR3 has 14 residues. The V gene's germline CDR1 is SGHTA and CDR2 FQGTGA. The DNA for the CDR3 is TGTGCCAGCAGCTCCCGACTTAGCACAGATACGCAGTATTTT. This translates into CASSSRLSTDTQYF.

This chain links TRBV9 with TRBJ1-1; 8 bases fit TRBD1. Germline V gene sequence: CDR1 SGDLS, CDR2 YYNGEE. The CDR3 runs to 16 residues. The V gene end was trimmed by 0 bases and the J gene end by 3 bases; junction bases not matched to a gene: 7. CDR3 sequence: CASSVEQGGFDTEAFF. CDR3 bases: TGTGCCAGCAGCGTAGAACAGGGGGGCTTCGACACTGAAGCTTTCTTT.

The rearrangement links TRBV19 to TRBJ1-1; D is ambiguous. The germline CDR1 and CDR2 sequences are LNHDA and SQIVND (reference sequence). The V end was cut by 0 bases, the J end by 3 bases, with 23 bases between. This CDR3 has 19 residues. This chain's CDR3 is CASSIDSNLEAVFYTEAFF. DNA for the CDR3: TGTGCCAGTAGTATAGATTCTAATTTGGAGGCGGTGTTTTACACTGAAGCTTTCTTT.

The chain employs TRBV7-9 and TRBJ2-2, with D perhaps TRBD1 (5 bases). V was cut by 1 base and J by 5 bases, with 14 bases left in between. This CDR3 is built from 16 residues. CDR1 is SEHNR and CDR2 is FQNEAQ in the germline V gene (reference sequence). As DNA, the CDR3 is TGTGCCAGCAGCTTAGTTTCCTGGACAAGTACCGGGGAGCTGTTTTTT. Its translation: CASSLVSWTSTGELFF.

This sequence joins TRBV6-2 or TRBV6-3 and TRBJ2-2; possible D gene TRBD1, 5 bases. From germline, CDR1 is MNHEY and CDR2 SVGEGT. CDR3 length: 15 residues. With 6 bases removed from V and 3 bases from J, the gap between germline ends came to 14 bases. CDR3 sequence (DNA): TGTGCCAGCAGCCGCTCAGGGATGGACACCGGGGAGCTGTTTTTT. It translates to CASSRSGMDTGELFF.

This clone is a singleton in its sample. The CDR3 nucleotides read TGTGCCAGCAGCCAACAGGTTCACACTGAAGCTTTCTTT. It codes for CASSQQVHTEAFF. The rearrangement uses TRBV3-1 (or the pseudogene TRBV3-2) and TRBJ1-1, with D unclear. CDR3 length equals 13 residues. V lost 2 bases, J lost 3 bases, and 7 bases lay in between. Germline assignment: CDR1 LGHDT and CDR2 YNNKEL (reference sequence).

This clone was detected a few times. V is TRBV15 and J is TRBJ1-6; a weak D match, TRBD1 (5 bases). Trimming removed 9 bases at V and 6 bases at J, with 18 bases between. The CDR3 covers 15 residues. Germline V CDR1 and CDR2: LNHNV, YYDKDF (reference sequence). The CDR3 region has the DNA TGTGCCACGCGGACACGCGCGACCGCTAATTCACCCCTCCACTTT. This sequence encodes CATRTRATANSPLHF.

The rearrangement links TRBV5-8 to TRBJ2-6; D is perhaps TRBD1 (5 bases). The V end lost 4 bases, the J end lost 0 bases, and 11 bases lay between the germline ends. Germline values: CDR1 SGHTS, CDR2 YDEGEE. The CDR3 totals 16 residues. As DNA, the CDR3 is TGTGCCAGCAGCCCCAGGGTTAACTCTGGGGCCAACGTCCTGACTTTC. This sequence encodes CASSPRVNSGANVLTF.

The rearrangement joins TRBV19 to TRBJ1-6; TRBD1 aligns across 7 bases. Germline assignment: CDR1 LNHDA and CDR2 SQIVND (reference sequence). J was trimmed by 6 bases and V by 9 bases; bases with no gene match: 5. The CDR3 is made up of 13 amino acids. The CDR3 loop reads CASGTVSNSPLHF. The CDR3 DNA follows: TGTGCCAGCGGGACAGTGAGTAATTCACCCCTCCACTTT.

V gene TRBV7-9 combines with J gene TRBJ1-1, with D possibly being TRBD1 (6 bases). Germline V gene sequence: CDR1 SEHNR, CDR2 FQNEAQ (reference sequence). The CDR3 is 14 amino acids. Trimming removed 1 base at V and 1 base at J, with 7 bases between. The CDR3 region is CASSLGRGNTEAFF. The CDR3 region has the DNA TGTGCCAGCAGCTTAGGCAGGGGGAACACTGAAGCTTTCTTT.

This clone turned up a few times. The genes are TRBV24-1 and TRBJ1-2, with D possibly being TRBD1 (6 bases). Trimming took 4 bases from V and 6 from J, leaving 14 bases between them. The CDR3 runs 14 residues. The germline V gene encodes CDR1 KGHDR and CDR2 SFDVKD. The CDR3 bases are TGTGCCACCAGTGACGAGGGACAAATACATGGCTACACCTTC. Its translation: CATSDEGQIHGYTF.

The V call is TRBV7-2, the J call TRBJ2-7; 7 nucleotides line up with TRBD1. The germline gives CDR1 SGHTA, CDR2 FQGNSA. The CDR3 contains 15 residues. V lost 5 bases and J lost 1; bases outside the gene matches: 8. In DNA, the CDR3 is TGTGCCAGCAGCAAGACAGGGTCGAGTTCCTACGAGCAGTACTTC. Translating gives CASSKTGSSSYEQYF.

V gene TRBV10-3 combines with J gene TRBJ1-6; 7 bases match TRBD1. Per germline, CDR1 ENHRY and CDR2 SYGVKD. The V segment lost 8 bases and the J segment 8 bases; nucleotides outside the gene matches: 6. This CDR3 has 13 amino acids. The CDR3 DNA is TGTGCCATCGCGACAGGGACCCATTCACCCCTCCACTTT. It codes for CAIATGTHSPLHF.

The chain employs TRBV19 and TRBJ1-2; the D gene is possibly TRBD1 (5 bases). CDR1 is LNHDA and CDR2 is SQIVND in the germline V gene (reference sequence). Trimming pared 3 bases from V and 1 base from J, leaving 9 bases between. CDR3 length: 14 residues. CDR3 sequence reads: CASSMGLINYGYTF. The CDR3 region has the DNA TGTGCCAGTAGTATGGGACTGATTAACTATGGCTACACCTTC.

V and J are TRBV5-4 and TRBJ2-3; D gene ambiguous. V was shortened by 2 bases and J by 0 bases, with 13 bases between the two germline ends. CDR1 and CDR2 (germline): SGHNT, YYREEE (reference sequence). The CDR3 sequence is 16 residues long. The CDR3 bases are TGTGCCAGCAGCTTCGGTCGTAGTTCTAGCACAGATACGCAGTATTTT. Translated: CASSFGRSSSTDTQYF.

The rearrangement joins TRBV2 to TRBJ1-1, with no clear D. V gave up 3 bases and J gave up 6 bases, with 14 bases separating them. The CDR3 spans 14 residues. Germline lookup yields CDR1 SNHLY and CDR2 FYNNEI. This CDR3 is CASSDTPGVAEAFF. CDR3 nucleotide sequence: TGTGCCAGCAGTGATACGCCCGGGGTCGCTGAAGCTTTCTTT.

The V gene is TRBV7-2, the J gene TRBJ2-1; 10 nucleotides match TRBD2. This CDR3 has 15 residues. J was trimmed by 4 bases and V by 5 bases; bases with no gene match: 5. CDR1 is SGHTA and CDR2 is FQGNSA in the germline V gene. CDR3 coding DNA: TGTGCCAGCAGCAAAGGACTAGCGGTTTACAATGAGCAGTTCTTC. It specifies CASSKGLAVYNEQFF.

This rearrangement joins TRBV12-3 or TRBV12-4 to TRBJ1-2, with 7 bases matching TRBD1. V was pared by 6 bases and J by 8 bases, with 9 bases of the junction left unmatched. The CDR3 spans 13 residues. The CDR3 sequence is CASSPRGMGGYTF. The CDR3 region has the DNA TGTGCCAGCAGCCCCAGGGGGATGGGCGGCTACACCTTC.

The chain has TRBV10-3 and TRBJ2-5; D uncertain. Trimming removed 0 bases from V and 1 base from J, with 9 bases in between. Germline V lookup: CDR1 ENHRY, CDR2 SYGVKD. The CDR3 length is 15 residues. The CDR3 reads CAISESAQPQETQYF. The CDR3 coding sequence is TGTGCCATCAGTGAGTCGGCACAGCCCCAAGAGACCCAGTACTTC.

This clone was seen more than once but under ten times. As DNA, the CDR3 is TGTGCCAGCAGTTACGAACAATGGGACAGGGAGCTGTTTTTT. It encodes CASSYEQWDRELFF. The V gene is TRBV6-2 or TRBV6-3, the J gene TRBJ2-2, with D tentatively TRBD1 (6 bases). Trimming removed 2 bases at V and 9 bases at J, with 13 bases between. The germline gives CDR1 MNHEY, CDR2 SVGEGT. The CDR3 runs to 14 residues.

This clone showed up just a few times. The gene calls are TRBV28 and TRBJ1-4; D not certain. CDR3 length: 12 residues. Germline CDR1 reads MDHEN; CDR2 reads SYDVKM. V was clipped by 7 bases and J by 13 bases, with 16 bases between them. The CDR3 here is CASTRGPEGLFF. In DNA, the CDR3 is TGTGCCAGCACCCGAGGCCCCGAGGGACTGTTTTTT. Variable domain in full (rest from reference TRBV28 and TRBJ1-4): DVKVTQSSRYLVKRTGEKVFLECVQDMDHENMFWYRQDPGLGLRLIYFSYDVKMKEKGDIPEGYSVSREKKERFSLILESASTNQTSMYLCASTRGPEGLFFGSGTQLSVL.

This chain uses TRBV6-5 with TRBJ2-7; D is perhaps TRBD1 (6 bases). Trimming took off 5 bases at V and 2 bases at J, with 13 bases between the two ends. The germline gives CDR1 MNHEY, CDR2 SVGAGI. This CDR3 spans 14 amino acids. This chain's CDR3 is CASSKQGSTYEQYF. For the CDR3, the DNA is TGTGCCAGCAGTAAACAGGGAAGTACCTACGAGCAGTACTTC.

The CDR3 is CSASVGQIYGYTF. In DNA, the CDR3 is TGCAGTGCTAGTGTTGGGCAAATCTATGGCTACACCTTC. The rearrangement links TRBV20-1 to TRBJ1-2; D unresolved. The CDR3 is 13 amino acids. With 3 bases removed from V and 4 bases from J, the gap between germline ends came to 12 bases. Germline CDR1 reads DFQATT; CDR2 reads SNEGSKA (reference sequence).

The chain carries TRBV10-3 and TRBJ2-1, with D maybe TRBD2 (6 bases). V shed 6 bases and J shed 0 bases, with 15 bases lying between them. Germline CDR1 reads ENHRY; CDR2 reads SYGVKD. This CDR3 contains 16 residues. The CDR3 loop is CAIRPSSASSYNEQFF. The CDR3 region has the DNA TGTGCCATCAGACCGTCTAGCGCCAGCTCCTACAATGAGCAGTTCTTC.